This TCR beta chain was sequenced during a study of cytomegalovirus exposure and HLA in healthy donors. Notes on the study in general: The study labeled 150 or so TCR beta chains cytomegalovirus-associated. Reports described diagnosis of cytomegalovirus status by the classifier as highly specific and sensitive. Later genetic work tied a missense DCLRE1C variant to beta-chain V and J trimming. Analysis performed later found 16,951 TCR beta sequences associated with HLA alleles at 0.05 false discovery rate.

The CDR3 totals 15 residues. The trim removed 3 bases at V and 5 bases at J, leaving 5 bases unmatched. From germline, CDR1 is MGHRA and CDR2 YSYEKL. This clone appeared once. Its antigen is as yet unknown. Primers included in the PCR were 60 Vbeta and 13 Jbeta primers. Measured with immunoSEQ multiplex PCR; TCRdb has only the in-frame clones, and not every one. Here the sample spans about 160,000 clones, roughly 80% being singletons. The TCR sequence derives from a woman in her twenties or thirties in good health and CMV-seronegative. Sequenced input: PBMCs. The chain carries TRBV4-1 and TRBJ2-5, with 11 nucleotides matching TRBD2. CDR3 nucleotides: TGCGCCAGCAGCCATGTAGCGGGGGGGGTTGAGACCCAGTACTTC. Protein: CASSHVAGGVETQYF.